This TCR beta chain emerged from a study of shared clonotypes between healthy human individuals. Study in general: Researchers drew samples from a couple of women and a few men aged 18 to 49. Each donor's CD4 naive and CD4 memory cells filled three plates apiece, CD8 naive two, and CD8 memory one.

Trimming removed 3 bases from V and 6 bases from J; junction bases left unmatched: 7. In germline, CDR1 is MDHEN, CDR2 SYDVKM. This CDR3 comprises 14 residues. Data came from immunoSEQ multiplex PCR; TCRdb stores just in-frame clones and leaves some out. Of 1 million to 1.3 million clones listed, around 78% are singletons. This clone was recorded at least ten times. The sequenced material came from memory CD4+ T cells from PBMCs. Subset indicated: CD45RA-negative fraction. This sequence joins TRBV28 and TRBJ2-7, with 8 nucleotides matching TRBD2. This sequence originates from a man younger than 30 in good health. Some clones in this sample may be carry-over from other donors' samples. The CDR3 DNA reads TGTGCCAGCAGTTTCACACGGACTAGCAGCGAGCAGTACTTC. It codes for CASSFTRTSSEQYF.